Listed below are T cell receptor beta chains from one sample, sequenced in a study of CD8 T cells in Susac syndrome. TCRdb fed the immunoSEQ multiplex PCR reads into MiXCR, producing one record per CDR3 protein. Of 100,000 to 150,000 distinct CDR3 sequences listed, less than 95% are singletons. What was sequenced was CD4+ T cells from PBMCs. The receptors stem from a human donor in good health. The CDR3 runs from the conserved cysteine through the conserved F or W.

>TRBV20-1
CSAGGHGSQPQHF
>TRBV7-9
CASSFSPAKNIQYF
>TRBV27
CASRHGADSGNTIYF
>TRBV28
CASMDRPIHEQYF
>TRBV6-5
CASTQTRSRLEQYF
>TRBV20-1
CSAEKGQDTEAFF
>TRBV5-1
CASSALGNSNQPQHF
>TRBV10-3
CAISKGYEQYF
>TRBV28
CASSSNNRASTDTQYF
>TRBV7-2
CASSPYGTTGQETQYF
>TRBV6-5
CASSSRTRSQETQYF
>TRBV7-2
CASSLAWGPGQPQHF
>TRBV12-3/TRBV12-4
CASSLQSFNNEQFF
>TRBV28
CASSLPVAKNIQYF
>TRBV9
CASGQQFF
>TRBV7-7
CASSLQGQQETQYF